This T cell receptor (beta chain) was documented in a study of T cell responses to AZD1222 COVID-19 vaccine. Findings and caveats of the study: Spike-specific TCRs gained breadth and depth after people received two AZD1222 doses. Spike-wide vaccine-associated CD4 TCRs dominated at 160-218 and 743-854.

CDR1 and CDR2 from the germline V gene are KGHSH and LQKENI. This CDR3 contains 12 residues. The V end lost 6 bases, the J end lost 1 base, and 6 bases lay between the germline ends. The data were produced by immunoSEQ multiplex PCR, yet TCRdb's version contains in-frame clones alone and is incomplete. The sample lists roughly 130,000 clones, over 75% occurring once. Note on this clone: Its matching antigen is unknown.

This specimen was peripheral blood, taken on day 0 of MenACWY control vaccination. V usage is TRBV18 and J usage is TRBJ2-5; D is unresolved. The receptor's source is an adult in good health. The chain's CDR3 is CASSRAQETQYF. DNA of the CDR3: TGTGCCAGCTCCCGGGCCCAAGAGACCCAGTACTTC.